The clone carrying this T cell receptor beta chain occurred once. Other DNA sequences of this sample code for an identical CDR3. This sample is part of a study of shared clonotypes between healthy human individuals. The table came from immunoSEQ multiplex PCR; TCRdb's copy has only in-frame clones and leaves some out. The repertoire holds some 900,000 clones, with approximately 80% as singletons. V lost 5 bases and J 5 bases, leaving 6 bases between the germline ends. The CDR3 is 11 residues long. The germline V gene has CDR1 SNHLY and CDR2 FYNNEI. The chain joins TRBV2 to TRBJ2-5; tentatively, D is TRBD1 (5 bases). The sample was memory CD4+ T cells sorted from blood. Subset meaning: CD45RA-negative fraction. This clonotype was obtained from a man between 18 and 29 years old in good health. The CDR3 reads CASSTGETQYF. CDR3 in DNA: TGTGCCAGCAGTACAGGCGAGACCCAGTACTTC.